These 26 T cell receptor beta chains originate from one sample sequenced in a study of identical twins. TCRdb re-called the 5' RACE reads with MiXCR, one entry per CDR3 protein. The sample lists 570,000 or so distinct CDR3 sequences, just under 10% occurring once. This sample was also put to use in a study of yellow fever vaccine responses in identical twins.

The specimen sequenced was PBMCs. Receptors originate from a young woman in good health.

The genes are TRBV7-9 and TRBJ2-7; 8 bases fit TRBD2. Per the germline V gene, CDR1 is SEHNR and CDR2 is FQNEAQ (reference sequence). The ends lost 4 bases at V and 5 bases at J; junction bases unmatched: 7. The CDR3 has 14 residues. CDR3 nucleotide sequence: TGTGCCAGCAGCTCGACGGGAGGGTATAACGAGCAGTACTTC. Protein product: CASSSTGGYNEQYF.

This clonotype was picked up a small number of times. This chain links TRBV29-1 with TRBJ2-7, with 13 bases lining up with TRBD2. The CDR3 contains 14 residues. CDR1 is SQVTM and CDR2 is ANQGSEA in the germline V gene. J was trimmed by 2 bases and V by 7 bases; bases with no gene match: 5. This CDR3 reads CSAGGLAGAYEQYF. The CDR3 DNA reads TGCAGCGCGGGCGGACTAGCGGGAGCCTACGAGCAGTACTTC.

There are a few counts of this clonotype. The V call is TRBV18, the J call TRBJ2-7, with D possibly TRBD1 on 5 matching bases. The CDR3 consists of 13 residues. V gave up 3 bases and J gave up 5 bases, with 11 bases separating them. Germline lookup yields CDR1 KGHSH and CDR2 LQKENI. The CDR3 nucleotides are TGTGCCAGCTCACCTACGACCAGGGACGAGCAGTACTTC. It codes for CASSPTTRDEQYF.

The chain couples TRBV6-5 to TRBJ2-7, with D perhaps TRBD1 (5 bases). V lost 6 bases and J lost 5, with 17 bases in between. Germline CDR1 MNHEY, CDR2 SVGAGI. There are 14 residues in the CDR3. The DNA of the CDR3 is TGTGCCAGCAGCTACGAAGCCAGGGTCCACGAGCAGTACTTC. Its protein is CASSYEARVHEQYF.

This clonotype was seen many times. The CDR3 coding sequence is TGTGCCAGCAGTTTAGCGACAGGACCCGACACCGGGGAGCTGTTTTTT. It specifies CASSLATGPDTGELFF. V usage is TRBV12-3 or TRBV12-4 and J usage is TRBJ2-2; maybe TRBD1 (6 bases). The length of the CDR3 is 16 residues. The ends were cut back, 0 bases at V and 3 bases at J, with 11 bases in the middle.

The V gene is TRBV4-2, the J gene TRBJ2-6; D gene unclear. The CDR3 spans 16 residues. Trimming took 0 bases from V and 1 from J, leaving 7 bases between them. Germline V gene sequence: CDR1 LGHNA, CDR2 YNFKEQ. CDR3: CASSQDLSSGANVLTF. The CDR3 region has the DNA TGTGCCAGCAGCCAAGATCTAAGTTCTGGGGCCAACGTCCTGACTTTC.

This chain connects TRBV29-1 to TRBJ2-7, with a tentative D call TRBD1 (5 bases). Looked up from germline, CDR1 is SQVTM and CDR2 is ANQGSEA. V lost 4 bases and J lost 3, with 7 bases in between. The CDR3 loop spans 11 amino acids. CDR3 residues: CSVVTGYEQYF. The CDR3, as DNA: TGCAGCGTTGTAACAGGCTACGAGCAGTACTTC.

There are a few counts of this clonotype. The CDR3 loop is CASSLRGRGEQYF. CDR3 bases: TGTGCCAGCAGTCTACGGGGGCGGGGCGAGCAGTACTTC. This chain links TRBV6-6 with TRBJ2-7; D tentatively reads TRBD1 or TRBD2 (6 bases each). CDR3 length: 13 residues. Looked up from germline, CDR1 is MNHNY and CDR2 is SVGAGI (reference sequence). V lost 5 bases to trimming and J lost 6 bases, with 14 bases between them.

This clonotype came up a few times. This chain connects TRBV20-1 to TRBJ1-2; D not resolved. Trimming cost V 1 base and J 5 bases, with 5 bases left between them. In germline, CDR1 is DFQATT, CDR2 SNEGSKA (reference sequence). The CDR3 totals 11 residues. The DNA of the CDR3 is TGCAGTGCTAGAGCGAGTTATGGCTACACCTTC. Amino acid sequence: CSARASYGYTF.

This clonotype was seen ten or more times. The CDR3 here is CASSSINPGEDEQYF. In nucleotides, the CDR3 is TGTGCCAGCAGTTCCATCAACCCAGGGGAGGACGAGCAGTACTTC. The chain combines TRBV12-3 or TRBV12-4 with TRBJ2-7, with D perhaps being TRBD1 or TRBD2 (6 bases each). V was clipped by 4 bases and J by 5 bases, with 18 bases between them. The CDR3 sequence is 15 residues long.

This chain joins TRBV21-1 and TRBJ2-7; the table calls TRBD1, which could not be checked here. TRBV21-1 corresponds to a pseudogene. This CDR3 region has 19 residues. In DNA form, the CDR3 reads TGTGCCAGCAGCAAAAAAAGGCTGGACAGGTCGAAATTGTCCTACGAGCAGTACTTC. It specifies CASSKKRLDRSKLSYEQYF.

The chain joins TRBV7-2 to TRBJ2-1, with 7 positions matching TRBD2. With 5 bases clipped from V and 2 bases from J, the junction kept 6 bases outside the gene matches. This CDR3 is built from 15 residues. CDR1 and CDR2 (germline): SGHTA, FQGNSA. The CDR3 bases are TGTGCCAGCAGCCGTACTAGCGATACCTACAATGAGCAGTTCTTC. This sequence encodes CASSRTSDTYNEQFF.

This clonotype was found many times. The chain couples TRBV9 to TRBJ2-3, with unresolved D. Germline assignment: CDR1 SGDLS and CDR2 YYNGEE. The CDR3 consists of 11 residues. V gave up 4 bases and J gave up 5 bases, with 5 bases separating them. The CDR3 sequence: CASSSRDTQYF. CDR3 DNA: TGTGCCAGCAGCTCCCGAGATACGCAGTATTTT.

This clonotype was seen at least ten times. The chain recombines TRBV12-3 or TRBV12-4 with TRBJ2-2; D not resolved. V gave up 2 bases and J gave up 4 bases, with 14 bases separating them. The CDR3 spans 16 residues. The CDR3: CASSLWLGSSTGELFF. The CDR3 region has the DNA TGTGCCAGCAGTTTATGGTTAGGCAGCAGCACCGGGGAGCTGTTTTTT.

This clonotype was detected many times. The CDR3 region is CATGRRKYEQYF. For the CDR3, the DNA is TGTGCCACGGGGCGGAGAAAATACGAGCAGTACTTC. This chain uses TRBV28 with TRBJ2-7; D may correspond to TRBD1 or TRBD2 (5 bases each). Trimming took 10 bases from V and 4 from J, leaving 14 bases between them. CDR3 length: 12 amino acids. Germline V CDR1 and CDR2: MDHEN, SYDVKM. The full variable domain, rest sourced from reference TRBV28 and TRBJ2-7, is DVKVTQSSRYLVKRTGEKVFLECVQDMDHENMFWYRQDPGLGLRLIYFSYDVKMKEKGDIPEGYSVSREKKERFSLILESASTNQTSMYLCATGRRKYEQYFGPGTRLTVT.

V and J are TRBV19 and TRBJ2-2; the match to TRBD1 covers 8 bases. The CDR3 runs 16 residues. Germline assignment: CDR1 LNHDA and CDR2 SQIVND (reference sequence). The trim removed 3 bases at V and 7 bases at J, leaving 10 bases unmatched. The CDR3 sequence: CASSIPTGVGGGELFF. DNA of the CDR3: TGTGCCAGTAGTATCCCGACAGGGGTCGGCGGCGGGGAGCTGTTTTTT.

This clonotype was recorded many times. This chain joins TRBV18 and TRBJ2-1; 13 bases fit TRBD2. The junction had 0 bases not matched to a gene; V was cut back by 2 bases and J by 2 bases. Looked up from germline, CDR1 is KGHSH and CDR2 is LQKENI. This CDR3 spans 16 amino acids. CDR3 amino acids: CASSPGTSGAYNEQFF. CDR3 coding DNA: TGTGCCAGCTCACCAGGGACTAGCGGGGCCTACAATGAGCAGTTCTTC.

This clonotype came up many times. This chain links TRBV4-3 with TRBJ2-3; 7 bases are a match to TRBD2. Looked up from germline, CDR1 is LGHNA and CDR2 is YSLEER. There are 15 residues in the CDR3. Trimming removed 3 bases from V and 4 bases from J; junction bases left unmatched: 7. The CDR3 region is CASSHDRGSSDTQYF. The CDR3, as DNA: TGCGCCAGCAGCCACGACCGCGGGAGCTCAGATACGCAGTATTTT.

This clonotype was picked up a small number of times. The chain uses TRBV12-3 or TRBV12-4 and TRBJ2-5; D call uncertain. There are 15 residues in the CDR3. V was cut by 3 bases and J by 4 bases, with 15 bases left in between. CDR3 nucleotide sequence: TGTGCCAGCAGTTTTAGTGGGTCCTTAGCAGAGACCCAGTACTTC. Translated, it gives CASSFSGSLAETQYF.

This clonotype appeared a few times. The CDR3 nucleotides are TGTGCCAGCAGTTTGCCCTGGGACAGCATGAACACTGAAGCTTTCTTT. Translation gives CASSLPWDSMNTEAFF. The chain recombines TRBV12-3 or TRBV12-4 with TRBJ1-1; TRBD1 matches 7 bases. The V segment lost 3 bases and the J segment 0 bases; nucleotides outside the gene matches: 7. The CDR3 extends over 16 amino acids.

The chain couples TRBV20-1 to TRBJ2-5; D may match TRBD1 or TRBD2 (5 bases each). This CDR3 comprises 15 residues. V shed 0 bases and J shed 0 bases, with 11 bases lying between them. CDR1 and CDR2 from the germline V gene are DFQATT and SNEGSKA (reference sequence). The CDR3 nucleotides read TGCAGTGCTAGAGATGGGTGGGGACACCAAGAGACCCAGTACTTC. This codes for CSARDGWGHQETQYF.

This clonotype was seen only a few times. The CDR3 loop is CASSPTGTSASEELFF. CDR3 DNA: TGTGCCAGCAGCCCCACCGGGACTAGCGCGAGCGAGGAGCTGTTTTTT. V is TRBV12-3 or TRBV12-4 and J is TRBJ2-2; 10 bases are shared with TRBD2. After removal of 6 bases from V and 10 bases from J, the junction contained 14 bases not matched to a gene. The CDR3 loop spans 16 amino acids.

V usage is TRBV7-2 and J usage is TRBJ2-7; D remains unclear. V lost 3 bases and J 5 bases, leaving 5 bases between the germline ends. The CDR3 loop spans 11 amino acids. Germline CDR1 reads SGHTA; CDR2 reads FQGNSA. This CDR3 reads CASSFDHEQYF. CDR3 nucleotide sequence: TGTGCCAGCAGCTTCGATCACGAGCAGTACTTC. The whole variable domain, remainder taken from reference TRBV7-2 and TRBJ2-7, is GAGVSQSPSNKVTEKGKDVELRCDPISGHTALYWYRQSLGQGLEFLIYFQGNSAPDKSGLPSDRFSAERTGGSVSTLTIQRTQQEDSAVYLCASSFDHEQYFGPGTRLTVT.

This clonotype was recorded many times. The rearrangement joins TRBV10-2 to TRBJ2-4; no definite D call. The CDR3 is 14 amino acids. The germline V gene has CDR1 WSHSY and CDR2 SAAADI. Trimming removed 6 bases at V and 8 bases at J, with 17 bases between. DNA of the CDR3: TGCGCCAGCAGGGCACAGTTGGGGATAGACATTCAGTACTTC. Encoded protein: CASRAQLGIDIQYF.

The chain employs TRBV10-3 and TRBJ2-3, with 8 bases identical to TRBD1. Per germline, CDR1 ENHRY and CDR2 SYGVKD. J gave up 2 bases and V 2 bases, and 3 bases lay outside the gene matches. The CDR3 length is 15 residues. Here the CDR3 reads CAISEETGATDTQYF. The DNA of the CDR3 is TGTGCCATCAGTGAGGAGACAGGGGCCACAGATACGCAGTATTTT.

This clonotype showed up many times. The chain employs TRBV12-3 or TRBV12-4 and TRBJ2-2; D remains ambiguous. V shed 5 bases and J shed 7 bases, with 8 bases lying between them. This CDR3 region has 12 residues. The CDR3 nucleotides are TGTGCCAGCAGTCCTATCTACGGGGAGCTGTTTTTT. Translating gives CASSPIYGELFF.